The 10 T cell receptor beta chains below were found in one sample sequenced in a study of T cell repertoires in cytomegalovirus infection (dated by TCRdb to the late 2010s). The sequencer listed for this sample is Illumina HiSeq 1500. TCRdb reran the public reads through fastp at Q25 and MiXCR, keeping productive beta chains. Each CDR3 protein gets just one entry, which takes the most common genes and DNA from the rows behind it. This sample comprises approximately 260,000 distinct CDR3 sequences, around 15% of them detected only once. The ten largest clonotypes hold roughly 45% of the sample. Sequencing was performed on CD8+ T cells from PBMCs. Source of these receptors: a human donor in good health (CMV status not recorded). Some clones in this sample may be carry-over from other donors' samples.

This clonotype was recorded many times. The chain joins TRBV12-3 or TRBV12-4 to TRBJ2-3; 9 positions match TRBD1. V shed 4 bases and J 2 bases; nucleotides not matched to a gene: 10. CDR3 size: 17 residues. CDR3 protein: CASSSGQGRGYTDTQYF. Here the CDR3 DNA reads TGTGCCAGCAGTTCCGGACAGGGGAGAGGATACACAGATACGCAGTATTTT.

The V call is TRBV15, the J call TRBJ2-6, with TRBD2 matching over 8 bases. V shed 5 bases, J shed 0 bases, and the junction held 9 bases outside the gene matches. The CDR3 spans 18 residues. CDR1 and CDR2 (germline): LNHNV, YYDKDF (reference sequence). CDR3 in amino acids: CATSYLSGDPSGANVLTF. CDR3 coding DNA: TGTGCCACCAGCTATCTTAGCGGGGACCCCTCTGGGGCCAACGTCCTGACTTTC.

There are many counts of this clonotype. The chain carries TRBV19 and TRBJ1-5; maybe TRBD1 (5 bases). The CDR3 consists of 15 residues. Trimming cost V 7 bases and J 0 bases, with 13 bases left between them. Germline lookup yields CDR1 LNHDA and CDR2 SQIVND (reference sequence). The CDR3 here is CASTETDISNQPQHF. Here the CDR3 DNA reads TGTGCCAGTACCGAGACAGATATTAGCAATCAGCCCCAGCATTTT. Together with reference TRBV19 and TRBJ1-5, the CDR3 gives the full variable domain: DGGITQSPKYLFRKEGQNVTLSCEQNLNHDAMYWYRQDPGQGLRLIYYSQIVNDFQKGDIAEGYSVSREKKESFPLTVTSAQKNPTAFYLCASTETDISNQPQHFGDGTRLSIL.

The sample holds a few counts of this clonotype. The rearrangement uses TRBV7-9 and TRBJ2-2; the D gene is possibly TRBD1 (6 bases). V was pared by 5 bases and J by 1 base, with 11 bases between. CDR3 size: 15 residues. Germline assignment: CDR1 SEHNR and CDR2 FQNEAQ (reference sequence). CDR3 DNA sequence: TGTGCCAGCAGCAAGAGGACAGTGAACACCGGGGAGCTGTTTTTT. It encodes CASSKRTVNTGELFF.

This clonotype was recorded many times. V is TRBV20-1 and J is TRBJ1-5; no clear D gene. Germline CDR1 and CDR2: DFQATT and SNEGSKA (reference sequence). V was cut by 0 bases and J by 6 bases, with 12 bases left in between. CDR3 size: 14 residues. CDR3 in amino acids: CSARDRDGSQPQHF. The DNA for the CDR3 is TGCAGTGCTAGAGATAGGGATGGATCTCAGCCCCAGCATTTT.

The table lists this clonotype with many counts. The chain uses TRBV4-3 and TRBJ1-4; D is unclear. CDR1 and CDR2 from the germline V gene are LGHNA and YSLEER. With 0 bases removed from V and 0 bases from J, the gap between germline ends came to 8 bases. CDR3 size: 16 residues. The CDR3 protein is CASSQDYGSTNEKLFF. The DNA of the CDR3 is TGCGCCAGCAGCCAAGATTACGGGTCAACTAATGAAAAACTGTTTTTT.

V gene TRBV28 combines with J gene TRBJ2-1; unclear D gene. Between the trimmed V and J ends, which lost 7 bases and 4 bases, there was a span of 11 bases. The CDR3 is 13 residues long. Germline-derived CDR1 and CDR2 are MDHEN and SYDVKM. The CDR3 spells CASMWGGYNEQFF. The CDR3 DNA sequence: TGTGCCAGCATGTGGGGTGGGTACAATGAGCAGTTCTTC.

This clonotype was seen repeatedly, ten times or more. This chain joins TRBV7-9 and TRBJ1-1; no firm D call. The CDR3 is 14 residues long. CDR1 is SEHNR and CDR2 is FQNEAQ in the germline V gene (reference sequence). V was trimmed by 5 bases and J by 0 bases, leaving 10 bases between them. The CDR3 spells CASSAFGMNTEAFF. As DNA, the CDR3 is TGTGCCAGCAGCGCCTTCGGGATGAACACTGAAGCTTTCTTT.

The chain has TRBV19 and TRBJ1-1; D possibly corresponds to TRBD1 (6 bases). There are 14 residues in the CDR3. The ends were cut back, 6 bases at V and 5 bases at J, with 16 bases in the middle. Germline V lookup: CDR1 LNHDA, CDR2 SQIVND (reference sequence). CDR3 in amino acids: CASSHLERGTEAFF. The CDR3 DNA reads TGTGCCAGTAGCCATTTGGAAAGGGGGACTGAAGCTTTCTTT.

CDR3 nucleotides: TGTGCCAGCAGTAACAAGGGACCGAACACCGGGGAGCTGTTTTTT. Translated: CASSNKGPNTGELFF. This chain connects TRBV7-9 to TRBJ2-2, with D perhaps assigned TRBD1 or TRBD2 (5 bases each). Germline values: CDR1 SEHNR, CDR2 FQNEAQ (reference sequence). The V end was cut by 6 bases, the J end by 0 bases, with 11 bases between. This CDR3 comprises 15 residues.